This T cell receptor (beta chain) emerged from a study of T cell repertoires in cytomegalovirus infection. The germline V gene encodes CDR1 SNHLY and CDR2 FYNNEI. The CDR3 extends over 15 amino acids. Between the trimmed V and J ends, which lost 7 bases and 2 bases, there was a span of 14 bases. Study outcomes and limitations: HLA-C-restricted, CMV-specific TCR beta clonotypes were dominant ex vivo.

TCRdb analysed the reads with MiXCR anew, one entry per CDR3 protein. The sample shows around 320,000 distinct CDR3 sequences, 9.5% of them seen only once. In this sample, this clonotype turned up many times. Its target is not known. The sequenced sample consisted of PBMCs. This clonotype originated in a human donor in good health (CMV status not recorded). Some clones in this sample may be carry-over from other donors' samples. This sequence joins TRBV2 and TRBJ1-4; D not resolved. CDR3 nucleotide sequence: TGTGCCAGCACCAAGGACGGTGGCACTAATGAAAAACTGTTTTTT. It yields the protein CASTKDGGTNEKLFF.